This TCR beta chain was captured in a study of cytomegalovirus exposure and HLA in healthy donors. Deletions cut 6 bases from V and 4 bases from J, with 16 bases between. Germline V gene sequence: CDR1 MNHEY, CDR2 SVGAGI. CDR3 size: 15 residues. Primers for the PCR totalled 60 Vbeta and 13 Jbeta. TCRdb's copy holds only in-frame clones and misses some; the assay was immunoSEQ multiplex PCR. The table has some 150,000 clones, 60% to 80% seen once; the top ten hold approximately 8.7%. The chain uses TRBV6-5 and TRBJ1-3, with D maybe TRBD1 (6 bases). The origin of this receptor is a man younger than 35 in good health and CMV-seropositive. The sample consisted of PBMCs. Here the CDR3 reads CASSHDRTEGNTIYF. As DNA, the CDR3 is TGTGCCAGCAGCCACGACAGGACGGAAGGAAACACCATATATTTT.